The rows below give T cell receptor beta chains drawn from one sample of a study of PD-1 blockade in classical Hodgkin lymphoma. Profiling relied on immunoSEQ multiplex PCR, and the TCRdb table lists in-frame clones only, not all of them. The repertoire includes tens of thousands of clones, approximately 90% of them detected once, and 14% to 15% sits in the top ten. Sequencing was performed on peripheral blood mononuclear cells (PBMCs), taken at baseline. The source of these receptors is a human donor with classical Hodgkin lymphoma. Both conserved end residues are trimmed from each CDR3. The order of the fields is V gene, J gene, CDR3 protein.

v_gene: TRBV6-5
j_gene: TRBJ2-1
CDR3aa: ASSYTDGSYNEQF

v_gene: TRBV5-5
j_gene: TRBJ1-1
CDR3aa: ASSLSPGDTEAF

v_gene: TRBV2
j_gene: TRBJ2-5
CDR3aa: ASSGQGAAQY

v_gene: TRBV25-1
j_gene: TRBJ2-1
CDR3aa: ASSSVQTTYNEQF

v_gene: TRBV18
j_gene: TRBJ1-5
CDR3aa: ASSPKGDQPQH

v_gene: TRBV6-5
j_gene: TRBJ2-7
CDR3aa: ASSEVESRQY

v_gene: TRBV14
j_gene: TRBJ2-3
CDR3aa: ASSQARMGSDTQY

v_gene: TRBV19
j_gene: TRBJ1-1
CDR3aa: ASIPHDSNTEAF

v_gene: TRBV5-4
j_gene: TRBJ2-5
CDR3aa: ASSAGRTLQETQY

v_gene: TRBV6-5
j_gene: TRBJ2-2
CDR3aa: ASSTMGLATGELF

v_gene: TRBV30
j_gene: TRBJ1-6
CDR3aa: AWSGDRVRSPLH

v_gene: TRBV20-1
j_gene: TRBJ1-2
CDR3aa: SAESGGYT

v_gene: TRBV19
j_gene: TRBJ2-1
CDR3aa: ASSIRGGPYNEQF

v_gene: TRBV19
j_gene: TRBJ1-2
CDR3aa: ASRTPNYGYT

v_gene: TRBV5-4
j_gene: TRBJ1-1
CDR3aa: ASSLEGGGLTEAF

v_gene: TRBV4-1
j_gene: TRBJ1-2
CDR3aa: ASSGKFKGYT

v_gene: TRBV4-1
j_gene: TRBJ2-7
CDR3aa: ASSMVAGGDEQY